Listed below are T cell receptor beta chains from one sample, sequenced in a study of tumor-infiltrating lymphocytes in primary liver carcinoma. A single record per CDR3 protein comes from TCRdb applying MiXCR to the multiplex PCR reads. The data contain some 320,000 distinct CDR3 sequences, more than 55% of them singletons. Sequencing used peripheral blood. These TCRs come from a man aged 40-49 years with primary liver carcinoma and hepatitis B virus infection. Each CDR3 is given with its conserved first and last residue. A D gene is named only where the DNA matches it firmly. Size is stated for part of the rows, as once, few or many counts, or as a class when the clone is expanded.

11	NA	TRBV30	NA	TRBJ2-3	TGTGCCTACTCTTTAGCAGATACGCAGTATTTT	CAYSLADTQYF
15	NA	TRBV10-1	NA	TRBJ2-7	TGCGCCAGCAGTGTGACCGGGACGAAGCGTTACGAGCAGTACTTC	CASSVTGTKRYEQYF
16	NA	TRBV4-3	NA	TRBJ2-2	TGCGCCAGCAGCCAAGAGTGGGCGCGAGACACCGGGGAGCTGTTTTTT	CASSQEWARDTGELFF
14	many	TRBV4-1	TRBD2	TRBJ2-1	TGCGCCAGCAGCCAAGTACTAGCGGCCAATGAGCAGTTCTTC	CASSQVLAANEQFF
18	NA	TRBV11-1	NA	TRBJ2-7	TGTGTCAACAGCTACAGCCCCCGAATGTCCGGACTCTCCTACGAGCAGTACTTC	CVNSYSPRMSGLSYEQYF
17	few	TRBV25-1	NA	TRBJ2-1	TGTGCCAGCAGTGAAGTGGTCGGCCTTGGGCCTTACAATGAGCAGTTCTTC	CASSEVVGLGPYNEQFF
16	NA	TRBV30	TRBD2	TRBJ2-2	TGTGCCTGGAGTGTACGGACTAGCGGTAACACCGGGGAGCTGTTTTTT	CAWSVRTSGNTGELFF
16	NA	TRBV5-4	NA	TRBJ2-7	TGTGCCGGCAGTCTACCGGGAGCCTCCTCCTACTACGAGCAGTACTTC	CAGSLPGASSYYEQYF
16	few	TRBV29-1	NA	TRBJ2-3	TGCAGCGTTGAAGATGGGACCGGGTCCCGAGGAGATACGCAGTATTTT	CSVEDGTGSRGDTQYF
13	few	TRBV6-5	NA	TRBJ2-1	TGTGCCAGCAGCCCCGGGTCCTGGGATGAGCAGTTCTTC	CASSPGSWDEQFF
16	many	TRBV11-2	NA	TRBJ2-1	TGTGCCAGCAGCTTAGATCTGGTGGTAGTCCGCAATGAGCAGTTCTTC	CASSLDLVVVRNEQFF
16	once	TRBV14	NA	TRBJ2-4	TGTGCCAACGGCCTACTACCGAGCTCAGCCAAAAACATTCAGTACTTC	CANGLLPSSAKNIQYF
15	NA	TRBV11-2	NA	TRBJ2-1	TGTGACAGCAGCCCCCTAACAAACTCCTACAATGAGCAGTTCTTC	CDSSPLTNSYNEQFF
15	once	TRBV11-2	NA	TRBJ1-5	TGTGCCAGCAGCTTGAGGGGGAGCGGCAGAGATACGCAGCATTTT	CASSLRGSGRDTQHF
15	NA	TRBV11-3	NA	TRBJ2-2	TGTGCCAGCAGCTCTCTCGGCGGAAACGCCGGGGAGCTGTTTTTT	CASSSLGGNAGELFF
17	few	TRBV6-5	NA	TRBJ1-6	TGTGCCAGCAGTTACCGGATGCTAGCTCGCGGAAATTCACCCCTCCACTTT	CASSYRMLARGNSPLHF
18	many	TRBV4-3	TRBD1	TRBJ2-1	TGCGCCAGCAGCCGGGCCGGCGGAGGACAGGGGGCTTACAATGAGCAGTTCTTC	CASSRAGGGQGAYNEQFF
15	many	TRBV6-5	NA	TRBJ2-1	TGTGCCAGCAGCCCCACTGGTGGGTTCTACAATGAGCAGTTCTTC	CASSPTGGFYNEQFF
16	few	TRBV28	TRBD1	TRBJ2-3	TGTGCCAGCAGTACTATCGACAGGGGGTTCACAGATACGCAGTATTTT	CASSTIDRGFTDTQYF
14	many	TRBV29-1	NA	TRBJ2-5	TGCAGCGTTGAACAGGGCGGTGGGCAAGAGACCCAGTACTTC	CSVEQGGGQETQYF
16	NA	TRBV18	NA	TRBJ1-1	TGTGCCAGCTCACCCCAAGACCGGGGGTCGAACACTGAAGCTTTCTTT	CASSPQDRGSNTEAFF
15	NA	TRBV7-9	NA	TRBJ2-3	TGTGACAGCAGCCCGATGGACTTCCAGCCAGATACGCAGTATTTT	CDSSPMDFQPDTQYF
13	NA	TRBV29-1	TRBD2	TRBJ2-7	TGCAGCGTTGACAGCGGGGGGGGATACAAGCAGTACTTC	CSVDSGGGYKQYF
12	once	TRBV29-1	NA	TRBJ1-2	TGCAGCGTCCTACCGTACGACCATGGCTACGCCTTC	CSVLPYDHGYAF
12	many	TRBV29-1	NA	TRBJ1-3	TGCAGCGCTATATTCTCTGGAAACACCATATATTTT	CSAIFSGNTIYF
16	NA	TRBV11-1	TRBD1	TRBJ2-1	TGTGCCGGCAGCTTTAGACAGGGCAGATCCTACAATGATCAGTTCTTC	CAGSFRQGRSYNDQFF
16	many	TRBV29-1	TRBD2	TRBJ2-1	TGCAGCGTTGAAGGGGAGCGGGGGGGTTCCTACAATGAGCAGTTCTTC	CSVEGERGGSYNEQFF
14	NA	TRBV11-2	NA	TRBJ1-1	TGTGCCAGCACCCTTGTGGGGAGAACATCTGAAGCTTTCTTT	CASTLVGRTSEAFF
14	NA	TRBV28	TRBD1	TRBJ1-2	TGTGCCAGCAGCTGGGCAGGGGGCTTGGGGGGCTACGCCTTC	CASSWAGGLGGYAF
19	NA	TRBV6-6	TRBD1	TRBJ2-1	TGTACCAGCAGCAAACGGGGTCGACAGGGGGCGATTGGTGTGGATGAGCAGTTCTTC	CTSSKRGRQGAIGVDEQFF
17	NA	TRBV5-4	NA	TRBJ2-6	TGTGCCAGCAGCTATCCAGGGATGGGCTCTGGGGCCAACGTCCTGACTTTC	CASSYPGMGSGANVLTF
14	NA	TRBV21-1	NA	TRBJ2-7	TGTGCCAGCAGCAAAAAGGGATTCTCCTACGAACAGTACTTC	CASSKKGFSYEQYF
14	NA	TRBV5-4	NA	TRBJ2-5	TGTGCCAGCAGCTTGGCCTTGGGGAGAGAGACCCAGTACTTC	CASSLALGRETQYF
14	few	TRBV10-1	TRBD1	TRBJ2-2	TGCGCCAGCAACGGGGACAGATACACCGGGGAGCTGTTTTTT	CASNGDRYTGELFF
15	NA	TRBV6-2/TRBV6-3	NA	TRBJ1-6	TGTGCTAGCAGTTATGGGTTGGGCGTTGGCTCACCCCACCACTTT	CASSYGLGVGSPHHF